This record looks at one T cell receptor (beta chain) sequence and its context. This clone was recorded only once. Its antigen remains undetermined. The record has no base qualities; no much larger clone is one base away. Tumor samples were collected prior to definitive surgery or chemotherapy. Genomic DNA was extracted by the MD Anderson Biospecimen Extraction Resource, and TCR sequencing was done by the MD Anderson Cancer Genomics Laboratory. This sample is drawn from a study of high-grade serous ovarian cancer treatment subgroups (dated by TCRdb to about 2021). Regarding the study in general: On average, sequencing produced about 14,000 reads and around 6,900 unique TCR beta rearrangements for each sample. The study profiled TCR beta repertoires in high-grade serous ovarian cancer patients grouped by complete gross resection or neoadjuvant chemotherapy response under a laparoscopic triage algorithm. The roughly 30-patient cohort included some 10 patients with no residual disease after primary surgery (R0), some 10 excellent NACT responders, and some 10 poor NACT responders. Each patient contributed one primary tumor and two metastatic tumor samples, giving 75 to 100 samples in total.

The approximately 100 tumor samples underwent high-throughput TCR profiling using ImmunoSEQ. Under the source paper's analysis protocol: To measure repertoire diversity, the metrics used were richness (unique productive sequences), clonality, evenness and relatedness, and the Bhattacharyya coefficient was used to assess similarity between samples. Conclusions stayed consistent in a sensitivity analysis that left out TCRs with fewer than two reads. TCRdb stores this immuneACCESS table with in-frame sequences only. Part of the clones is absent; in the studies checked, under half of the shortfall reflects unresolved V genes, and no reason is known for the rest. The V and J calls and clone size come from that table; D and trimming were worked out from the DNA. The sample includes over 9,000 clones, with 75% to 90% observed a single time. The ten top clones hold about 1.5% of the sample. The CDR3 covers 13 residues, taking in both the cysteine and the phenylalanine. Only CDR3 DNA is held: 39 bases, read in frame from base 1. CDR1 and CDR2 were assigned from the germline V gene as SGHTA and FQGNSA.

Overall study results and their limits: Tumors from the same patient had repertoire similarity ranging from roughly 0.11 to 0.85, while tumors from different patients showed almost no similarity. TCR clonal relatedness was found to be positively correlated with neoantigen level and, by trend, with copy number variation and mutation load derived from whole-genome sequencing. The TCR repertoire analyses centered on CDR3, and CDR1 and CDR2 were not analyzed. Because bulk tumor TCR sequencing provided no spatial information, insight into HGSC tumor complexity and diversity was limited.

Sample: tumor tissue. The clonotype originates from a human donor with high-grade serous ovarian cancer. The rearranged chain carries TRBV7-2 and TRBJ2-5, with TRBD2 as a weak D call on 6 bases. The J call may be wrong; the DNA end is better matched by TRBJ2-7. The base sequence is TGTGCCAGCAGCTTAACTAGCTTCTACGAGCAGTACTTC. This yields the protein CASSLTSFYEQYF.